What follows are 3 T cell receptor beta chains derived from one specimen sequenced in a study of control samples from healthy donors and cancer patients. Method: immunoSEQ multiplex PCR; TCRdb's copy keeps in-frame clones and lacks some. This table has 120,000 or so clones, around 90% appearing once. The sequenced sample was blood. Receptor source: a man aged 40-49 years in good health.

The rearrangement links TRBV13 to TRBJ1-2, with a tentative D call TRBD1 (5 bases). This CDR3 has 15 residues. V was cut by 0 bases and J by 2 bases, with 10 bases left in between. The germline V gene encodes CDR1 PRHDT and CDR2 FYEKMQ (reference sequence). CDR3 amino acids: CASSLGTADNYGYTF. CDR3 in DNA: TGTGCCAGCAGCTTAGGGACAGCGGACAACTATGGCTACACCTTC.

This clone was counted once. The CDR3 sequence: CASSQGRGLYQETQYF. The CDR3 DNA follows: TGCGCCAGCAGCCAAGGAAGAGGGCTGTACCAAGAGACCCAGTACTTC. The chain carries TRBV4-3 and TRBJ2-5; maybe TRBD2 (5 bases). From germline, CDR1 is LGHNA and CDR2 YSLEER. The CDR3 contains 16 residues. The V end was cut by 1 base, the J end by 0 bases, with 12 bases between.

This chain joins TRBV5-1 and TRBJ1-4; D call uncertain. The CDR3 contains 16 residues. The V gene lost 0 bases and the J gene lost 0 bases, with 9 bases spanning the gap. The germline gives CDR1 SGHRS, CDR2 YFSETQ. CDR3 DNA sequence: TGCGCCAGCAGCTTGGGCACCCACGCAACTAATGAAAAACTGTTTTTT. Amino acid sequence: CASSLGTHATNEKLFF.